This T cell receptor beta chain was obtained from a study of blood T cell repertoires in COVID-19. Profiled with immunoSEQ multiplex PCR; TCRdb holds only in-frame clones, not every one. The sample includes 200,000 to 250,000 clones, roughly four fifths of them seen just once. The length of the CDR3 is 15 residues. Losses at the gene ends were 6 bases for V and 4 bases for J; bases not matched to a gene: 6. Germline CDR1 SNHLY, CDR2 FYNNEI. V gene TRBV2 combines with J gene TRBJ1-5; TRBD1 matches 10 bases. Sequencing input: peripheral blood. This TCR came from a man between 50 and 59 years old with acute or convalescent COVID-19. CDR3 residues: CASSEGDRGNQPQHF. CDR3 bases: TGTGCCAGCAGCGAGGGGGACAGGGGTAATCAGCCCCAGCATTTT.